The sequence of this TCR beta chain was determined in a study of Graves' ophthalmopathy and Graves' hyperthyroidism. Investigators amplified TCR beta CDR3 regions from RNA transcripts. First-round RT-PCR with HTBI primers preceded a second-round multiplex PCR. TCRdb called the multiplex PCR reads again in MiXCR, with one record for every CDR3 protein. The sample includes fewer than 650,000 distinct CDR3 sequences, 22% of them seen just once. Stable hyperthyroidism meant no ophthalmopathy within 18 months of follow-up. Recruitment covered hyperthyroidism patients aged 18 to 65 whose new diagnosis was of under 2 months' duration. Other autoimmune diseases, uncontrolled infections, pregnancy or lactation ruled patients out of participation. Germline V gene lookup returns CDR1 SGHAT and CDR2 FQNNGV. The CDR3 has 14 residues. V lost 3 bases, J lost 2 bases, and 7 bases lay in between.

The chain recombines TRBV11-2 with TRBJ2-2; D unclear. The specimen sequenced was peripheral blood. The TCR originated in a woman in her late teens or twenties with stable Graves' hyperthyroidism. Some clones in this sample may be carry-over from other donors' samples. CDR3 bases: TGTGCCAGCAGCTTCCGGTCAAACACCGGGGAGCTGTTTTTT. This translates into CASSFRSNTGELFF.